The present T cell receptor (beta chain) was sequenced within a study of OX40 agonist ivuxolimab in advanced cancers. Across the study: Clinicians treated patients with ivuxolimab, an agonistic anti-OX40 (CD134) antibody. Dose-escalation subjects each had hepatocellular carcinoma, melanoma, renal cell or head and neck cancer.

Repertoires were generated with immunoSEQ multiplex PCR, while TCRdb's copy carries only in-frame clones and drops some. The sample contains about 72,000 clones, 75% to 90% of which appear only once. At cycle 4 day 1, cycle 7 day 1, and baseline, blood was sampled. The source of this sequence is an adult with an advanced solid tumor such as melanoma, head and neck, liver or kidney cancer. This sample comprised CD4+ or CD8+ T cells sorted from blood, obtained in a trial of the OX40 agonist ivuxolimab.

The CDR3 reads CASSLPSSGAEQYF. In DNA form, the CDR3 reads TGCGCCAGCAGCTTACCCTCTAGCGGGGCTGAGCAGTACTTC. The rearrangement links TRBV5-1 to TRBJ2-7; 9 nucleotides agree with TRBD2. The CDR3 runs to 14 residues. Per the germline V gene, CDR1 is SGHRS and CDR2 is YFSETQ. J gave up 7 bases and V 2 bases, and 7 bases lay outside the gene matches.